Listed below are T cell receptor beta chains from one sample, sequenced in a study of patients and donors after allogeneic stem cell transplantation. TCRdb passed the RT-PCR reads through MiXCR, listing each CDR3 protein once. The sample carries approximately 160,000 distinct CDR3 sequences, about 30% recorded once. The sequencing input was blood, either unsorted or a sorted T cell fraction (not recorded which). Receptors originate from a human donor who was either an allogeneic HSCT recipient or a stem cell or donor lymphocyte infusion donor (not recorded which). It is not recorded whose cells these are; they may come from a transplant donor. Each CDR3 is given with its conserved first and last residue. The order of the fields is J gene, V gene, CDR3 protein.

J: TRBJ2-3
V: TRBV10-3
CDR3: CAISELAGGGTDTQYF

J: TRBJ2-7
V: TRBV27
CDR3: CASSPHSGRAFYEQYF

J: TRBJ1-5
V: TRBV27
CDR3: CASSWGGLQPQHF

J: TRBJ1-2
V: TRBV6-5
CDR3: CASSYRGNGYGYTF

J: TRBJ2-6
V: TRBV24-1
CDR3: CATSASSGANVLTF

J: TRBJ1-3
V: TRBV9
CDR3: CASSSQGGDAGNTIYF

J: TRBJ2-4
V: TRBV4-3
CDR3: CASSLSDKGKNIQYF

J: TRBJ2-7
V: TRBV29-1
CDR3: CSVGTGGWYEQYF

J: TRBJ2-1
V: TRBV28
CDR3: CASSITSGSYEQFF

J: TRBJ2-7
V: TRBV20-1
CDR3: CSAPTALGQYF

J: TRBJ2-1
V: TRBV12-3/TRBV12-4
CDR3: CASSLAWTRSSYNEQFF

J: TRBJ2-5
V: TRBV12-3/TRBV12-4
CDR3: CASGLRGGKETQYF

J: TRBJ1-2
V: TRBV12-3/TRBV12-4
CDR3: CASSLSLVGGGYGYTF

J: TRBJ2-1
V: TRBV10-3
CDR3: CAILSGNEQFF

J: TRBJ2-5
V: TRBV4-3
CDR3: CASSFRDRQETQYF

J: TRBJ2-7
V: TRBV6-5
CDR3: CASSYSRWDRVYF

J: TRBJ2-7
V: TRBV6-5
CDR3: CASSWTGRVQYF

J: TRBJ2-3
V: TRBV12-3/TRBV12-4
CDR3: CASSLYLGGNTDTQYF

J: TRBJ1-2
V: TRBV24-1
CDR3: CATSDSPGGPNYGYTF

J: TRBJ2-3
V: TRBV11-2
CDR3: CASSRLGSTDTQYF

J: TRBJ1-2
V: TRBV9
CDR3: CASSGAPAAGGGYTF

J: TRBJ1-1
V: TRBV19
CDR3: CASSHITTEAFF

J: TRBJ2-7
V: TRBV13
CDR3: CASSSGTGTYEQYF

J: TRBJ2-1
V: TRBV4-2
CDR3: CASSQEVRLGYITF